These T cell receptor beta chains were read from a single sample in a study of response to subunit inactivated influenza vaccine. TCRdb recomputed calls from the RT-PCR reads with MiXCR, one row per CDR3 protein. Here the sample spans approximately 730,000 distinct CDR3 sequences, around 14% being singletons. The sequences come from PBMCs from blood, collected 14 to 15 days before vaccination. The receptors shown here come from a man aged 50-60 years who received an inactivated influenza vaccine. The CDR3 runs from the conserved cysteine through the conserved F or W. D genes are given only for firm matches. Some rows have no size entry. The others give once, few or many, or a class for an expanded clone.

size | length | J | D | V | DNA | CDR3
few | 15 | TRBJ2-1 | - | TRBV6-1 | TGTGCCAGCAGCCCGGACAAGGTCATCTACAATGAGCAGTTCTTC | CASSPDKVIYNEQFF
- | 14 | TRBJ2-2 | - | TRBV20-1 | TGCAGTGCTCGGGGGGCCTCGGGCACCGGGGAGCTGTTTTTT | CSARGASGTGELFF
few | 13 | TRBJ2-2 | - | TRBV5-1 | TGCGCCAGCAGCTTGGAGACCACCGGGGAGCTGTTTTTT | CASSLETTGELFF
- | 14 | TRBJ2-3 | - | TRBV12-3/TRBV12-4 | TGTGCCAGCAGTTTAGCGGGAGTGGTAGATACGCAGTATTTT | CASSLAGVVDTQYF
few | 13 | TRBJ1-2 | - | TRBV7-2 | TGTGCCAGCGGTGAGGGAGCTAACTATGGCTACACCTTC | CASGEGANYGYTF
few | 14 | TRBJ2-2 | TRBD1 | TRBV9 | TGTGCCACCTCAGGGGGCGCCGTCACCGGGGAGCTGTTTTTT | CATSGGAVTGELFF
few | 14 | TRBJ1-2 | TRBD1 | TRBV29-1 | TGCAGCGTTGATGATGGACAGGGTTTGAATGGCTACACCTTC | CSVDDGQGLNGYTF
many | 15 | TRBJ1-1 | - | TRBV5-1 | TGCGCCAGCAGCGAGTACCCCGGGATCCGGGTTGAAGCTTTCTTT | CASSEYPGIRVEAFF
- | 16 | TRBJ1-1 | TRBD1 | TRBV6-1 | TGTGCCAGCACTGCGGGACAGCTCCTCATGAACACTGAAGCTTTCTTT | CASTAGQLLMNTEAFF
- | 16 | TRBJ2-2 | - | TRBV20-1 | TGCAGTGCTAGGCCGAGGATAGGGGCGGCCACCGGGGAGCTGTTTTTT | CSARPRIGAATGELFF
few | 11 | TRBJ1-5 | - | TRBV20-1 | TGCAGTGCTAGAAAGGATCAGCCCCAGCATTTT | CSARKDQPQHF
- | 15 | TRBJ2-2 | - | TRBV28 | TGTGCCAGCAGTTTGGTGCGGGGTCGGACCGGGGAGCTGTTTTTT | CASSLVRGRTGELFF
- | 16 | TRBJ2-7 | TRBD2 | TRBV7-3 | TGTGCCAGCAGCCCCGTGGGGACTAGCGCTCCCTACGAGCAGTACTTC | CASSPVGTSAPYEQYF
- | 13 | TRBJ2-7 | - | TRBV29-1 | TGCAGCGTTGCGACACCCGACTCCTACGAGCAGTACTTC | CSVATPDSYEQYF
few | 15 | TRBJ2-5 | TRBD1 | TRBV5-1 | TGCGCCAGCAGCCGTCGTGGGGACAGGGGGGAGACCCAGTACTTC | CASSRRGDRGETQYF
- | 13 | TRBJ2-5 | - | TRBV29-1 | TGCAGCGTTGAAGTGGGCCAGAAAGAGACCCAGTACTTC | CSVEVGQKETQYF
few | 15 | TRBJ2-7 | TRBD1 | TRBV5-1 | TGCGCCAGCAGCTTGGCCGTGACAGGGGTAGGCGAGCAGTACTTC | CASSLAVTGVGEQYF
many | 13 | TRBJ1-1 | - | TRBV5-1 | TGCGCCAGCAGCATCACAGGGAACACTGAAGCTTTCTTT | CASSITGNTEAFF
many | 15 | TRBJ1-1 | - | TRBV3-1 | TGTGCCAGCAGCGTGGACAGCAACATGAACACTGAAGCTTTCTTT | CASSVDSNMNTEAFF
- | 15 | TRBJ1-5 | - | TRBV6-5 | TGTGCCAGCAGTTACGGGCAGGACCCAAATCAGCCCCAGCATTTT | CASSYGQDPNQPQHF
few | 14 | TRBJ2-5 | - | TRBV2 | TGTGCCAGCACATCACCAGGGCCAAGGGAGACCCAGTACTTC | CASTSPGPRETQYF
few | 13 | TRBJ1-5 | TRBD1 | TRBV29-1 | TGCAGCGCCGGGGACAGGGGGGGACAGCCCCAGCATTTT | CSAGDRGGQPQHF
many | 15 | TRBJ2-1 | TRBD2 | TRBV20-1 | TGCAGTGCAGAATCTAGCGGAAGCTCCTACAATGAGCAGTTCTTC | CSAESSGSSYNEQFF
- | 15 | TRBJ2-7 | - | TRBV7-6 | TGTGCCAGCAGCCAAGCGGCCGGGCAATCCTACGAGCAGTACTTC | CASSQAAGQSYEQYF
many | 13 | TRBJ2-7 | TRBD2 | TRBV29-1 | TGCAGCGTAACTAGCGGGTCCCCCTACGAGCAGTACTTC | CSVTSGSPYEQYF
- | 14 | TRBJ1-4 | TRBD1 | TRBV12-3/TRBV12-4 | TGTGCCAGCAGTTTCGGACAGGGAGTTGAAAAACTGTTTTTT | CASSFGQGVEKLFF
few | 13 | TRBJ1-3 | - | TRBV3-1 | TGTGCCAGCAGCCAAGCGGCAGGAAACACCATATATTTT | CASSQAAGNTIYF
many | 16 | TRBJ2-1 | - | TRBV12-3/TRBV12-4 | TGTGCCAGCAGTTACACATACCCCGGGACTTACAATGAGCAGTTCTTC | CASSYTYPGTYNEQFF
few | 14 | TRBJ1-2 | - | TRBV20-1 | TGCAGTGCCTCAATAGGGACACCCATCTATGGCTACACCTTC | CSASIGTPIYGYTF
- | 16 | TRBJ2-1 | TRBD2 | TRBV27 | TGTGCCAGCAGTCAAACCGGGACTAGGACCGGGGAAGAGCAGTTCTTC | CASSQTGTRTGEEQFF
many | 14 | TRBJ2-5 | - | TRBV7-6 | TGTGCCAGCAGCTTAGGAGACAGGCAAGAGACCCAGTACTTC | CASSLGDRQETQYF
once | 14 | TRBJ1-1 | TRBD1 | TRBV27 | TGTGACAGCACCCGATTACAGGGGAAGACTGAAGCTTTCTTT | CDSTRLQGKTEAFF
- | 15 | TRBJ2-3 | TRBD1 | TRBV12-3/TRBV12-4 | TGTGCCAGCAGTCTGGGACAGCGACGTCGTGATACGCAGTATTTT | CASSLGQRRRDTQYF
few | 18 | TRBJ2-3 | TRBD2 | TRBV5-1 | TGCGCCAGCAGCTCCGGACTAGCGGGAGGGCCTCTCGGAGATACGCAGTATTTT | CASSSGLAGGPLGDTQYF
- | 16 | TRBJ1-1 | TRBD1 | TRBV12-3/TRBV12-4 | TGTGCCAGCAGTCACCGGGACAGCATCCTAGGGACTGAAGCTTTCTTT | CASSHRDSILGTEAFF
- | 14 | TRBJ2-7 | - | TRBV4-3 | TGCGCCAGCAGCGCGGGACTCCCCCTCGGCGAGCAGTACTTC | CASSAGLPLGEQYF
- | 16 | TRBJ2-1 | TRBD1 | TRBV6-2/TRBV6-3 | TGTGCCAGCAACCAACAGGGGAAGAAAGTGTACAATGAGCAGTTCTTC | CASNQQGKKVYNEQFF
- | 14 | TRBJ2-7 | TRBD1 | TRBV18 | TGTGCCAGCTCACCACGACAGGGGGGCAACGAGCAGTACTTC | CASSPRQGGNEQYF
- | 15 | TRBJ2-5 | - | TRBV24-1 | TGTGCCACCAGTGAAAAAGCGGGTTTCCAAGAGACCCAGTACTTC | CATSEKAGFQETQYF
- | 14 | TRBJ1-1 | TRBD1 | TRBV4-1 | TGCGCCAGCAGCCAAACCCCAGGGGGTCCTGAAGCTTTCTTT | CASSQTPGGPEAFF
- | 15 | TRBJ2-1 | - | TRBV5-1 | TGCGCCAGCAGCTTCATAATTGGAAGCGGGAATGAGCAGTTCTTC | CASSFIIGSGNEQFF
many | 14 | TRBJ2-5 | TRBD1 | TRBV28 | TGTGCCAGCAGTTTCCTGACAGGGGATGAGACCCAGTACTTC | CASSFLTGDETQYF
- | 15 | TRBJ1-5 | TRBD1 | TRBV6-2/TRBV6-3 | TGTGCCAGCAGGACCGGGACAGGGGGCAGTCAGCCCCAGCATTTT | CASRTGTGGSQPQHF
- | 16 | TRBJ2-7 | TRBD2 | TRBV7-9 | TGTGCCGGGGGGGCATCAGCGGGAGGCGGATACTACGAGCAGTACTTC | CAGGASAGGGYYEQYF
- | 15 | TRBJ2-7 | TRBD1 | TRBV5-1 | TGCGCCAGCAGCTTGGGACAGGGATTAGGCTACGAGCAGTACTTC | CASSLGQGLGYEQYF
few | 14 | TRBJ2-7 | TRBD1 | TRBV30 | TGTGCCTGGAGGGGGACAGGGGAAACCTACGAGCAGTACTTC | CAWRGTGETYEQYF
few | 12 | TRBJ1-1 | - | TRBV4-1 | TGCGCCAGCAGCCGAGGGGCAACTGAAGCTTTCTTT | CASSRGATEAFF
many | 14 | TRBJ2-3 | - | TRBV5-1 | TGCGCCAGCAGCGCCAGGGTGGGTGCAGATACGCAGTATTTT | CASSARVGADTQYF
- | 17 | TRBJ2-2 | - | TRBV5-1 | TGCGCCAGCAGCTTGAACACCGACTCGCGTGGCACCGGGGAGCTGTTTTTT | CASSLNTDSRGTGELFF
- | 17 | TRBJ2-7 | TRBD1 | TRBV20-1 | TGCAGTGCTAGACAGCCGGGGACAGGCCGAAGCTCCTACGAGCAGTACTTC | CSARQPGTGRSSYEQYF
few | 18 | TRBJ2-2 | TRBD2 | TRBV4-2 | TGTGCCAGCACCTGGGGGTCCGGGACTAGCCGGAGGACCGGGGAGCTGTTTTTT | CASTWGSGTSRRTGELFF
- | 15 | TRBJ2-3 | - | TRBV3-1 | TGTGCCAGCAGCCCAGGCCCTCACTCAGGCCATACGCAGTATTTT | CASSPGPHSGHTQYF
- | 15 | TRBJ2-7 | - | TRBV4-2 | TGTGCCAGCAGCCAAGTTTCCAGGGACCCCTACGAGCAGTACTTC | CASSQVSRDPYEQYF